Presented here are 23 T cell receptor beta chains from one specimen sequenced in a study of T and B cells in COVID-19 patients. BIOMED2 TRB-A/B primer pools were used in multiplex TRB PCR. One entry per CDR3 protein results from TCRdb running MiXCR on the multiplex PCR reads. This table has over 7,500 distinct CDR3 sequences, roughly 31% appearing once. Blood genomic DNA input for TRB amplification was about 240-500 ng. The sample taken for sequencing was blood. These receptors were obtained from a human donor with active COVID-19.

In DNA form, the CDR3 reads TGTGCCAGCAGTCGGACTAGCGAGGGCACAGATACGCAGTATTTT. Its protein product is CASSRTSEGTDTQYF. The chain carries TRBV12-3 or TRBV12-4 and TRBJ2-3; TRBD2 matches at 9 bases. The CDR3 contains 15 residues. After removal of 5 bases from V and 1 base from J, the junction contained 4 bases not matched to a gene.

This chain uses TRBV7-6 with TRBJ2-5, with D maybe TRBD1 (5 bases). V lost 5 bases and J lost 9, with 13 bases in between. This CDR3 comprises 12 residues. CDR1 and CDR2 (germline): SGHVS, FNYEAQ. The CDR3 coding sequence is TGTGCCAGCAGCCCGGCCCTAGGGGCCCAGTACTTC. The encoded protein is CASSPALGAQYF.

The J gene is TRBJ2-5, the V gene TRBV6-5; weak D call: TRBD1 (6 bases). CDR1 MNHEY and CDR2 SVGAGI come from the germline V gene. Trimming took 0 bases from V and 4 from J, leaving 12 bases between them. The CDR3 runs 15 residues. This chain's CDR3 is CASSYSPTGRETQYF. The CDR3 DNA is TGTGCCAGCAGTTACTCGCCTACAGGGCGAGAGACCCAGTACTTC.

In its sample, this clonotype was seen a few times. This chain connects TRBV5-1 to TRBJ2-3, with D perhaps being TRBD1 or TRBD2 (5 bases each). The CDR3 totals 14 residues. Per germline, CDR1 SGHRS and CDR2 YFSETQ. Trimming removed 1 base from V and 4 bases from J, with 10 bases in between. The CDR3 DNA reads TGCGCCAGCAGCTTGCCCGGGGACCCAGATACGCAGTATTTT. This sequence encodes CASSLPGDPDTQYF.

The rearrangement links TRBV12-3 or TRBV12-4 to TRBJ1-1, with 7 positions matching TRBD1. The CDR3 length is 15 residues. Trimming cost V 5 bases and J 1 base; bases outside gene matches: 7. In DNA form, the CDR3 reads TGTGCCAGCAGTCCTTGGACAGGATGGAACACTGAAGCTTTCTTT. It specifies CASSPWTGWNTEAFF.

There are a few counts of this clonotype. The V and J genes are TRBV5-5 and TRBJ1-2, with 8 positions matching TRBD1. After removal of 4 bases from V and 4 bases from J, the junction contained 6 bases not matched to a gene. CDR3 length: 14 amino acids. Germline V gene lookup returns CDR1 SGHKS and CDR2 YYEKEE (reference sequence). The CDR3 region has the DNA TGTGCCAGCAGCCCTTGGACAGGGTCCTATGGCTACACCTTC. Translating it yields CASSPWTGSYGYTF.

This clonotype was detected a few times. CDR3 coding DNA: TGTGCCGGCCAAAGGGGTTCCATGACTGAAGCTTTCTTT. This translates into CAGQRGSMTEAFF. The rearrangement joins TRBV6-6 to TRBJ1-1, with D possibly TRBD1 on 5 matching bases. The CDR3 contains 13 residues. Germline CDR1 is MNHNY and CDR2 is SVGAGI (reference sequence). V lost 11 bases to trimming and J lost 5 bases, with 18 bases between them.

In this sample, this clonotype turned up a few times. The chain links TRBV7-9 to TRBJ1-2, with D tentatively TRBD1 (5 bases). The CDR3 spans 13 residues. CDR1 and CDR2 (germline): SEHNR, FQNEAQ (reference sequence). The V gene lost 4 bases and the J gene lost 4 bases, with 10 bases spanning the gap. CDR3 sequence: CASSSNQGYGYTF. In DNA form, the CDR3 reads TGTGCCAGCAGCTCGAACCAGGGCTATGGCTACACCTTC.

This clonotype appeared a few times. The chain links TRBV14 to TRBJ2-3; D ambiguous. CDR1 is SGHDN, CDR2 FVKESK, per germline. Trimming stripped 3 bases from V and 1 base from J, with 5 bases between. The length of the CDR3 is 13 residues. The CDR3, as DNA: TGTGCCAGCAGCCAGGCGGGCACAGATACGCAGTATTTT. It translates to CASSQAGTDTQYF.

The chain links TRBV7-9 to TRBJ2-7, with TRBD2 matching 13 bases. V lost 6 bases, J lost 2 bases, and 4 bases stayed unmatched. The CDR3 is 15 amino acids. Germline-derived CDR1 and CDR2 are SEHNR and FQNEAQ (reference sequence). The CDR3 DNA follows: TGTGCCAGCAGTTCAACTAGCGGGGGGGCCTACGAGCAGTACTTC. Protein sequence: CASSSTSGGAYEQYF.

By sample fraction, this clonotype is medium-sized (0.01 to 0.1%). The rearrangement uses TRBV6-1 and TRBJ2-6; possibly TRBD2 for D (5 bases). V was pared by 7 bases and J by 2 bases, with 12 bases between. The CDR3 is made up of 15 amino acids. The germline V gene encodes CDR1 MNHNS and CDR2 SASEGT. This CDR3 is CASTLRGPGANVLTF. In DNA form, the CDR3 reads TGTGCCAGCACCCTTCGAGGGCCTGGGGCCAACGTCCTGACTTTC.

CDR3 nucleotides: TGTGCCAGCAGCCTGACTCCCTCTGGAAACACCATATATTTT. Amino acids: CASSLTPSGNTIYF. V gene TRBV5-6 combines with J gene TRBJ1-3; D not resolved. Between the trimmed V and J ends, which lost 4 bases and 0 bases, there was a span of 8 bases. Germline loops: CDR1 SGHDT, CDR2 YYEEEE. This CDR3 has 14 amino acids.

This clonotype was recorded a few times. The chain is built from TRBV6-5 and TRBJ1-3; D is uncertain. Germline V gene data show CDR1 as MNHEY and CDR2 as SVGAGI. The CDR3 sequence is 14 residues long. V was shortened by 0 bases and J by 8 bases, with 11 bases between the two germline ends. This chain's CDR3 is CASSYSFGGDTIYF. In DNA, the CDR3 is TGTGCCAGCAGTTACTCATTCGGCGGAGACACCATATATTTT.

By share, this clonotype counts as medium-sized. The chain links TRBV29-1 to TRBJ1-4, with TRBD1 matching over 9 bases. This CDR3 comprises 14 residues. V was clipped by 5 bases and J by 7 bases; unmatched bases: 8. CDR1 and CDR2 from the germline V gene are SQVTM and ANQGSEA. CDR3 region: CSVPTGGTGEKLFF. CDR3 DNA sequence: TGCAGCGTTCCAACAGGGGGCACGGGTGAAAAACTGTTTTTT.

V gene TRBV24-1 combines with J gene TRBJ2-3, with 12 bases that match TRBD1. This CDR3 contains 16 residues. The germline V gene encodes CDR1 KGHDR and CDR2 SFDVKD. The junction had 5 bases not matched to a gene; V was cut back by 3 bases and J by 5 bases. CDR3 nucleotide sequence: TGTGCCACCAGTGATGTTTGGGACAGGGGGCAAGATACGCAGTATTTT. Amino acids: CATSDVWDRGQDTQYF.

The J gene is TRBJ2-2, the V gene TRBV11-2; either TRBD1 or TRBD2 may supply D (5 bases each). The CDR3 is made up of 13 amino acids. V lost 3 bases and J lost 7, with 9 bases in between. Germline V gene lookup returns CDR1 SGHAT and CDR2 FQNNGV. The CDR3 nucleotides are TGTGCCAGCAGCTTCGGGGCGGGCGGGGAGCTGTTTTTT. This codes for CASSFGAGGELFF.

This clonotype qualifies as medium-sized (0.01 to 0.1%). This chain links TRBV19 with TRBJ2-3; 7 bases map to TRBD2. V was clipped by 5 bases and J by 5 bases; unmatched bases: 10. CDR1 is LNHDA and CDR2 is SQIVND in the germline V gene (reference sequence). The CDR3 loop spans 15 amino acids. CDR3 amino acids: CASSGGWGGGDTQYF. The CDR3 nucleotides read TGTGCCAGTAGTGGGGGTTGGGGGGGTGGAGATACGCAGTATTTT.

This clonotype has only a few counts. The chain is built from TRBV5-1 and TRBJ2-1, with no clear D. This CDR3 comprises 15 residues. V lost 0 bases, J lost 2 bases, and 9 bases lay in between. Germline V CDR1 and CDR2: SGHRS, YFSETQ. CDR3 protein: CASSLAGATYNEQFF. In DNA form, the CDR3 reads TGCGCCAGCAGCTTGGCCGGTGCAACCTACAATGAGCAGTTCTTC.

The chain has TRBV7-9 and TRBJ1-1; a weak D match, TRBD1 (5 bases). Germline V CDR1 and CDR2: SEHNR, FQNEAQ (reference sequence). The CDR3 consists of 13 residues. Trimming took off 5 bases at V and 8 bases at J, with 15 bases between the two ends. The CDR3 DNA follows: TGTGCCAGCAGCCTCGCGGGAGGGGCCGAAGCTTTCTTT. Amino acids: CASSLAGGAEAFF.

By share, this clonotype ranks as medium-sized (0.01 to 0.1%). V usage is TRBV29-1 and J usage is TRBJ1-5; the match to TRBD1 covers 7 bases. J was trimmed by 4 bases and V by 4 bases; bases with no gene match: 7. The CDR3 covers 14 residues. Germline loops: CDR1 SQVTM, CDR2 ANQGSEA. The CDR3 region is CSVAVTGDNQPQHF. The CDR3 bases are TGCAGCGTTGCAGTTACAGGGGATAATCAGCCCCAGCATTTT.

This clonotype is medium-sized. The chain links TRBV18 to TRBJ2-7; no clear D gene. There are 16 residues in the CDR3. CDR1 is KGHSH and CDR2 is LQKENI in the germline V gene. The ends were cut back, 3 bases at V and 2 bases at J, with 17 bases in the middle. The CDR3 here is CASSPPFTGSPYEQYF. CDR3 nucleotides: TGTGCCAGCTCACCCCCGTTTACGGGTTCTCCCTACGAGCAGTACTTC.

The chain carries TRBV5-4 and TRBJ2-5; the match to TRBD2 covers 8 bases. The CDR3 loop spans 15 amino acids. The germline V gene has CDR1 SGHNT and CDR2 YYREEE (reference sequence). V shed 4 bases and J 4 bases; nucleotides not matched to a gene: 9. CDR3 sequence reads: CASSRQKAGAETQYF. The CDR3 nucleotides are TGTGCCAGCAGCCGCCAGAAAGCGGGGGCAGAGACCCAGTACTTC.

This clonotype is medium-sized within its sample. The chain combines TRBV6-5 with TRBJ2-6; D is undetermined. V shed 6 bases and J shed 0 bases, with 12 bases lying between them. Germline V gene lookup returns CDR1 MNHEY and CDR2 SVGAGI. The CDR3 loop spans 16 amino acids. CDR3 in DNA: TGTGCCAGCAGATGGGCCACAAGCTCTGGGGCCAACGTCCTGACTTTC. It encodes CASRWATSSGANVLTF.